The rows below give T cell receptor beta chains drawn from one sample of a study of T cell repertoires in cytomegalovirus infection. TCRdb re-called the reads through MiXCR, storing one row per CDR3 protein. There are about 250,000 distinct CDR3 sequences in the sample; roughly 6.5% occur only once, and more than 5.5% lies in the top ten. The sample was PBMCs. Source of these receptors: a human donor in good health (CMV status not recorded). Some clones in this sample may be carry-over from other donors' samples. The CDR3 runs from the conserved cysteine through the conserved F or W. The D gene is left open where the match is weak. Clone size appears in some rows only: once, few, many, or a class for an expanded clone.

J gene | V gene | D gene | clone size | CDR3 DNA | CDR3 protein
TRBJ2-3 | TRBV12-3/TRBV12-4 | TRBD1 | many | TGTGCCAGCAGAGGGGACAGGGGCCCACGCACAGATACGCAGTATTTT | CASRGDRGPRTDTQYF
TRBJ2-2 | TRBV5-5 | NA | many | TGTGCCAGCACCCGAGCTTACGGGGCCGAAGCGAACACCGGGGAGCTGTTTTTT | CASTRAYGAEANTGELFF
TRBJ2-1 | TRBV7-2 | NA | many | TGTGCCAGCAGCGGGGGGCAGGGGTACAATGAGCAGTTCTTC | CASSGGQGYNEQFF
TRBJ2-1 | TRBV29-1 | NA | NA | TGCAGCGTTGGACAACATGAGCAGTTCTTC | CSVGQHEQFF
TRBJ2-7 | TRBV12-3/TRBV12-4 | NA | many | TGTGCCAGCAGTTTCGGGGCCTACGAGCAGTACTTC | CASSFGAYEQYF
TRBJ1-1 | TRBV6-1 | NA | many | TGTGCCAGCCGCTTCAGGGACACTGAAGCTTTCTTT | CASRFRDTEAFF
TRBJ2-1 | TRBV20-1 | TRBD2 | many | TGCAGTGCCCCAAAAAAGAGCGGGGGGCAATACAATGAGCAGTTCTTC | CSAPKKSGGQYNEQFF
TRBJ2-7 | TRBV30 | NA | many | TGTGCCTGGAGTAACAGGGTGGGCGAGCAGTACTTC | CAWSNRVGEQYF
TRBJ2-7 | TRBV7-9 | NA | many | TGTGCCAGCAGCCCTGAGGGGGACTACGAGCAGTACTTC | CASSPEGDYEQYF
TRBJ2-2 | TRBV20-1 | NA | many | TGCAGTGCTAGTGACGTGCAAAACACCGGGGAGCTGTTTTTT | CSASDVQNTGELFF
TRBJ1-5 | TRBV2 | NA | many | TGTGCCAGCAGGGAAGGGTTAAGCAATCAGCCCCAGCATTTT | CASREGLSNQPQHF
TRBJ2-5 | TRBV7-2 | NA | NA | TGTGCCAGCAGCCCATCCTACCCGGAGACCCAGTACTTC | CASSPSYPETQYF
TRBJ2-7 | TRBV6-6 | NA | many | TGTGCCAGCAGGTCGGACGGGCATATGATAATCTACGAGCAGTACTTC | CASRSDGHMIIYEQYF
TRBJ1-1 | TRBV20-1 | NA | NA | TGCAGTGCTAGGGACAGTGCTCGGACTGAAGCTTTCTTT | CSARDSARTEAFF
TRBJ1-1 | TRBV30 | NA | NA | TGTGCCTGGAGTTTACAGCTGAACACTGAAGCTTTCTTT | CAWSLQLNTEAFF
TRBJ1-2 | TRBV14 | NA | NA | TGTGCCAGCAGCCAAGATTCCGTCGTCTATGGCTACACCTTC | CASSQDSVVYGYTF
TRBJ1-1 | TRBV29-1 | TRBD1 | many | TGCAGCGACCGGTACGACAGGGTGGGCACTGAAGCTTTCTTT | CSDRYDRVGTEAFF
TRBJ1-5 | TRBV19 | TRBD1 | many | TGTGCCAGTAGTACCCCCTGGGGACAGCCCTATCAGCCCCAGCATTTT | CASSTPWGQPYQPQHF
TRBJ1-1 | TRBV20-1 | NA | many | TGCAGTGCTAGGTACTACAAGAACACTGAAGCTTTCTTT | CSARYYKNTEAFF
TRBJ2-2 | TRBV12-3/TRBV12-4 | NA | few | TGTGCCAGCAGTTTCGGGACGGGGGGCGCGAACACCGGGGAGCTGTTTTTT | CASSFGTGGANTGELFF
TRBJ1-1 | TRBV14 | NA | many | TGTGCCAGCAGCCAAGTTCCAGGGGTAACTGAAGCTTTCTTT | CASSQVPGVTEAFF
TRBJ2-5 | TRBV6-1 | TRBD2 | many | TGTGCCAGCAGCTACCGGACTAGCGGGGAAGAGACCCAGTACTTC | CASSYRTSGEETQYF
TRBJ2-1 | TRBV5-6 | TRBD2 | many | TGTGCCAGCAGCTTGTTGACTAGCGGGGGGGCCGGCTCCTACAATGAGCAGTTCTTC | CASSLLTSGGAGSYNEQFF
TRBJ1-2 | TRBV7-2 | TRBD1 | many | TGTGCCAGCAGCCCCGGGACAGGTACTAACTATGGCTACACCTTC | CASSPGTGTNYGYTF
TRBJ2-3 | TRBV5-4 | NA | NA | TGTGCCAGCAGCTTGGGCGGGGAAATGGGCACAGATACGCAGTATTTT | CASSLGGEMGTDTQYF
TRBJ1-2 | TRBV5-1 | TRBD1 | many | TGCGCCAGCAGCTTCGGACAGGGAGCTATTTCCGGCTACACCTTC | CASSFGQGAISGYTF
TRBJ1-1 | TRBV4-1 | TRBD1 | NA | TGCGCCAGCAGCCACGGGGACAGGGAGAACACTGAAGCTTTCTTT | CASSHGDRENTEAFF
TRBJ1-1 | TRBV5-6 | TRBD1 | many | TGTGCCAGCAGCATCGGGACAGGGCGCCTCTACACTGAAGCTTTCTTT | CASSIGTGRLYTEAFF
TRBJ1-1 | TRBV6-5 | NA | many | TGTGCCAGCAGTTACAAAGGGAGTGGGGCTTTCTTT | CASSYKGSGAFF
TRBJ1-2 | TRBV28 | NA | few | TGTGCCACCCAACTCGGGAGTTATGGCTACACCTTC | CATQLGSYGYTF
TRBJ1-5 | TRBV5-5 | NA | many | TGTGCCAGCAGCTTGGCAGGTCTCAGCAATCAGCCCCAGCATTTT | CASSLAGLSNQPQHF
TRBJ1-6 | TRBV7-2 | NA | many | TGTGCCAGCAGCCCGTCGGGGGCCCGGACATGGGGTTCACCCCTCCACTTT | CASSPSGARTWGSPLHF
TRBJ2-3 | TRBV29-1 | NA | few | TGCAGCGTTGATTCGGGGAAAGGAGGAAGCACAGATACGCAGTATTTT | CSVDSGKGGSTDTQYF
TRBJ2-7 | TRBV9 | NA | many | TGTGCCAGCAGCGTAACAGGGCTTGGCTACGAGCAGTACTTC | CASSVTGLGYEQYF